This record looks at one T cell receptor (beta chain) sequence and its context. This clone was counted between two and nine times. Its antigen has not been determined. Within one base of it there is no much larger clone, and no base qualities were kept. CDR3 length: 15 amino acids, cysteine to phenylalanine. Kept here is only the CDR3 DNA, which spans 45 bases and is read in frame from base 1. Looking up the germline V gene (reference sequence) yields CDR1 LGHDT and CDR2 YNNKEL. V is cut by 4 bases and J by 6 bases, and the space between the germline ends is 18 bases. These data belong to a study of T cell responses to AZD1222 COVID-19 vaccine (dated by TCRdb to the early 2020s). For the study in its entirety: A total of 230 or so trial participants underwent TCR sequencing, of whom roughly 210 received two doses of AZD1222 and about 25 received two doses of the MenACWY control vaccine. Trial participants were enrolled into age subgroups of 18-55, 56-69 and 70-plus years, which contained around 150, 28 and 57 TCR-sequenced participants, respectively.

Overall results and qualifications from the work: Because no day 14 peak-response samples were available, the repertoires could be characterized only after the peak T cell response. Participants were mostly white British, with more females than males. The authors suggested clonal diversity may have been underestimated. The whole spike protein was spanned by vaccine-associated CD4 TCRs, and dominant responses were seen in regions 160-218 and 743-854. Epitopes outside the regions mutated in the B.1.351 and B.1.1.7 variants were reportedly recognized by nearly half of the unique spike-specific TCRs. Conclusions about previously exposed vaccinees are limited because only five or six AZD1222 recipients were SARS-CoV-2 seropositive at baseline. In the small 56-69-year group, the increase in depth fell short of significance, most likely because of low power. A significant rise in spike-specific TCR breadth and depth was observed after two AZD1222 doses relative to day 0 and relative to MenACWY recipients.

The CDR3 regions of human TCRbeta chains were analyzed by immunosequencing. The original methods were these. Repertoire TCRs were checked for matches against a reference library of SARS-CoV-2-specific TCRs that had been generated using the MIRA antigen-specificity platform. Breadth was defined as the fraction of unique TCRs that were SARS-CoV-2-associated, and depth was defined as the fraction of total T cells that were SARS-CoV-2-associated. Using the MIRA data, every spike-specific TCR was mapped to the spike region that the TCR reacted to and assigned to either a CD4 or a CD8 class. Log10-transformed breadth and depth values were compared by one-way ANOVA with Sidak's multiple comparisons tests. TCRdb limited this immuneACCESS table to in-frame rearrangements with V and J called. A share of clones is missing; checked studies link under half to unresolved V genes, and the rest is unexplained. The DNA was the basis for D and trimming; V, J and clone size are from that table. In all, the sample holds 30,000 to 35,000 clones, and just over 85% of those were seen once. The ten top clones hold 9.5% to 11% of the sample.

Reading the label with the study, this specimen's time point is: about 28 days (+/-7) after the second vaccine dose. Because spike-specific TCR depth and breadth did not differ between the two schedules, AZD1222 recipients who got a second dose at roughly 4 weeks were pooled with those who got a second dose at roughly 12 weeks. Vaccinee samples came from UK trials COV001 and COV002, including a single-blind randomized controlled phase 2/3 trial of AZD1222 (ChAdOx1 nCoV-19) in healthy adults. For TCRbeta chain sequencing, PBMC samples were collected from trial participants at day 0 and at day 28 after the second dose.

Recombination joined TRBV3-1 (or the pseudogene TRBV3-2) with TRBJ1-2, with a tentative D gene TRBD1 over 5 matching bases. The sequences come from peripheral blood, collected 28 days after the second AZD1222 dose. The TCR originated in an adult who received the AZD1222 COVID-19 vaccine. The CDR3 protein sequence reads: CASSPLSRQGHGYTF. The sequenced DNA: TGTGCCAGCAGCCCCCTGTCCCGGCAGGGTCATGGCTACACCTTC.